Below are 25 T cell receptor beta chains sequenced from a single sample in a study of CD8 T cells in ankylosing spondylitis. MiXCR, applied by TCRdb to the 5' RACE reads, yields one record per CDR3 protein. The table lists 250,000 to 400,000 distinct CDR3 sequences, 11% of them singletons. Sequencing input: blood, either unsorted or a sorted T cell fraction (not recorded which). All receptors come from a female donor with ankylosing spondylitis or in good health (not recorded which).

There are many counts of this clonotype. The chain recombines TRBV18 with TRBJ1-2, with D possibly matching TRBD1 (5 bases). The V end was cut by 5 bases, the J end by 5 bases, with 15 bases between. Germline CDR1 KGHSH, CDR2 LQKENI. There are 14 residues in the CDR3. The CDR3 reads CASSAGGTEYGYTF. Here the CDR3 DNA reads TGTGCCAGCTCAGCTGGGGGAACTGAGTATGGCTACACCTTC.

This clonotype was detected only once. The germline gene is not matched at one end of the junction; a read error may be the cause. V gene TRBV7-8 combines with J gene TRBJ1-5; D is unclear. CDR1 and CDR2 (germline): SGHVS, FQNEAQ. This CDR3 region has 18 residues. The CDR3 region has the DNA TGTGCCAGCAGCTTAAGGCTGGGGATTTCGCTGGGCAATCGGCCCCAGCATTTT. This translates into CASSLRLGISLGNRPQHF.

In DNA form, the CDR3 reads TGTGCCAGCAAGTGGCAGGGATCCTCCTCCTACGAGCAGTACTTC. It yields the protein CASKWQGSSSYEQYF. The chain couples TRBV27 to TRBJ2-7; possibly TRBD1 for D (5 bases). V was clipped by 7 bases and J by 0 bases, with 16 bases between them. From germline, CDR1 is MNHEY and CDR2 SMNVEV (reference sequence). The CDR3 has 15 residues.

V gene TRBV30 combines with J gene TRBJ1-2, with D perhaps matching TRBD1 (5 bases). Trimming removed 0 bases from V and 13 bases from J, with 15 bases in between. This CDR3 spans 12 amino acids. Germline CDR1 and CDR2: GTSNPN and SVGIG (reference sequence). CDR3 DNA: TGTGCCTGGAGTGTAACAGGATTAGTTTTCACCTTC. It yields the protein CAWSVTGLVFTF.

This clonotype was observed at least ten times. The CDR3 loop reads CASSTTNTDTQYF. The CDR3 DNA reads as TGCGCCAGCAGCACGACGAACACAGATACGCAGTATTTT. The V call is TRBV5-1, the J call TRBJ2-3; D not certain. From germline, CDR1 is SGHRS and CDR2 YFSETQ. V lost 4 bases and J 2 bases, leaving 8 bases between the germline ends. The length of the CDR3 is 13 residues. Filled out from reference TRBV5-1 and TRBJ2-3, the complete variable domain reads KAGVTQTPRYLIKTRGQQVTLSCSPISGHRSVSWYQQTPGQGLQFLFEYFSETQRNKGNFPGRFSGRQFSNSRSEMNVSTLELGDSALYLCASSTTNTDTQYFGPGTRLTVL.

This clonotype was found many times. V is TRBV4-2 and J is TRBJ2-1; 7 bases fit TRBD2. Germline V lookup: CDR1 LGHNA, CDR2 YNFKEQ. This CDR3 has 16 residues. J gave up 4 bases and V 1 base, and 7 bases lay outside the gene matches. This chain's CDR3 is CASSQGPGTTYNEQFF. In DNA, the CDR3 is TGTGCCAGCAGCCAAGGGCCAGGGACTACTTACAATGAGCAGTTCTTC.

Ten or more counts support this clonotype. This chain links TRBV5-1 with TRBJ2-1; TRBD2 aligns across 7 bases. V lost 2 bases, J lost 6 bases, and 5 bases stayed unmatched. Germline V gene sequence: CDR1 SGHRS, CDR2 YFSETQ. There are 14 residues in the CDR3. CDR3 sequence reads: CASSLTGTINEQFF. The CDR3 DNA is TGCGCCAGCAGCTTAACCGGGACTATCAATGAGCAGTTCTTC.

Many counts were recorded for this clonotype. V is TRBV6-5 and J is TRBJ2-7; 9 nucleotides agree with TRBD2. V lost 2 bases to trimming and J lost 5 bases; unmatched junction nucleotides: 7. The germline V gene has CDR1 MNHEY and CDR2 SVGAGI. The CDR3 length is 15 residues. DNA of the CDR3: TGTGCCAGCAGTTACCCCCGGGGACTAGCTAACGAGCAGTACTTC. Translating gives CASSYPRGLANEQYF.

On this clonotype: A much more abundant neighbour one base away suggests this may be a read error. The genes are TRBV5-1 and TRBJ1-2; the D is unclear. This CDR3 has 13 amino acids. CDR1 is SGHRS and CDR2 is YFSETQ in the germline V gene. CDR3 sequence reads: CASSRGEAYGSTF. CDR3 sequence (DNA): TGCGCCAGCAGCCGGGGAGAGGCCTATGGCTCCACCTTC.

This clonotype was seen repeatedly, ten times or more. V is TRBV20-1 and J is TRBJ2-1, with 12 bases that match TRBD2. Per the germline V gene, CDR1 is DFQATT and CDR2 is SNEGSKA (reference sequence). The CDR3 contains 14 residues. The V and J ends lost 6 bases and 7 bases, in that order; junction bases with no gene match: 7. CDR3 amino acids: CSAASGRAINEQFF. The CDR3 nucleotides are TGCAGTGCAGCTAGCGGGAGGGCCATAAATGAGCAGTTCTTC.

This clonotype has a count of ten or more. The CDR3 spells CSAPGVVGYGYTF. The CDR3 DNA follows: TGCAGTGCTCCGGGGGTCGTCGGGTATGGCTACACCTTC. This chain connects TRBV20-1 to TRBJ1-2, with D possibly matching TRBD1 (5 bases). This CDR3 spans 13 amino acids. In germline, CDR1 is DFQATT, CDR2 SNEGSKA (reference sequence). Between the trimmed V and J ends, which lost 5 bases and 5 bases, there was a span of 15 bases.

This clonotype showed up many times. This rearrangement joins TRBV20-1 to TRBJ2-1; maybe TRBD1 (6 bases). The CDR3 is 15 residues long. V lost 0 bases and J lost 4, with 13 bases in between. Germline values: CDR1 DFQATT, CDR2 SNEGSKA (reference sequence). This CDR3 is CSARDADSYYNEQFF. The CDR3 nucleotides read TGCAGTGCTAGAGACGCGGACAGCTATTACAATGAGCAGTTCTTC.

Worth noting for this clonotype: Possible read error: a much larger clone is one base away. V and J are TRBV29-1 and TRBJ1-2; D is undetermined. CDR3 length: 12 amino acids. The germline gives CDR1 SQVTM, CDR2 ANQGSEA. In DNA, the CDR3 is TGCAGCGTTGAGGGCGGGAACTATGGCGACACCTTC. Its translation: CSVEGGNYGDTF.

CDR3 coding DNA: TGTGCCAGCAGTTCGGGACTTCGATCCTACGAGCAGTACTTC. Amino acid sequence: CASSSGLRSYEQYF. This chain connects TRBV28 to TRBJ2-7, with a possible D match to TRBD2 (6 bases). V dropped 4 bases and J dropped 1 base, with 11 bases sitting between them. CDR3 size: 14 residues. CDR1 is MDHEN, CDR2 SYDVKM, per germline.

The V call is TRBV2, the J call TRBJ1-5, with 8 bases matching TRBD1. Germline V gene data show CDR1 as SNHLY and CDR2 as FYNNEI. The CDR3 length is 14 residues. Trimming at V came to 7 bases and at J to 4 bases, leaving 6 bases not matched to a gene. The CDR3 loop is CASNDGQGNQPQHF. The CDR3 nucleotides are TGTGCCAGCAACGATGGACAGGGAAATCAGCCCCAGCATTTT. Supplemented by reference TRBV2 and TRBJ1-5, the full variable domain reads EPEVTQTPSHQVTQMGQEVILRCVPISNHLYFYWYRQILGQKVEFLVSFYNNEISEKSEIFDDQFSVERPDGSNFTLKIRSTKLEDSAMYFCASNDGQGNQPQHFGDGTRLSIL.

The chain carries TRBV3-1 and TRBJ2-3, with 7 nucleotides matching TRBD2. Losses at the gene ends were 8 bases for V and 8 bases for J; bases not matched to a gene: 10. The germline V gene has CDR1 LGHDT and CDR2 YNNKEL (reference sequence). The CDR3 sequence is 13 residues long. The CDR3 sequence is CASVSRAGVTQYF. CDR3 sequence (DNA): TGTGCCAGCGTGTCGAGGGCGGGAGTTACGCAGTATTTT.

Concerning this clonotype itself: A much larger clone differs from this one at a single base, so this may be a read error. V gene TRBV20-1 combines with J gene TRBJ2-7; maybe TRBD2 (6 bases). This CDR3 region has 12 residues. Germline CDR1 DFQATT, CDR2 SNEGSKA (reference sequence). The CDR3 is CSARGLSRERYF. CDR3 sequence (DNA): TGCAGTGCTAGGGGACTCTCTCGCGAGCGGTACTTC.

This clonotype has ten or more counts. This chain connects TRBV20-1 to TRBJ1-4; D perhaps matches TRBD1 (6 bases). Germline-derived CDR1 and CDR2 are DFQATT and SNEGSKA (reference sequence). The CDR3 totals 15 residues. V lost 3 bases, J lost 0 bases, and 11 bases lay in between. The CDR3 here is CSARAGHTTNEKLFF. Written as DNA, the CDR3 is TGCAGTGCTAGGGCGGGACACACAACTAATGAAAAACTGTTTTTT.

The table lists this clonotype with a few counts. V usage is TRBV7-2 and J usage is TRBJ2-3, with TRBD2 matching 11 bases. Per germline, CDR1 SGHTA and CDR2 FQGNSA. Trimming removed 5 bases from V and 6 bases from J; junction bases left unmatched: 10. The CDR3 loop spans 16 amino acids. The CDR3 DNA follows: TGTGCCAGCAGCCCCCGAGGACTAGCGGGCCTCGATACGCAGTATTTT. It specifies CASSPRGLAGLDTQYF.

This clonotype was counted ten times or more. The chain has TRBV5-1 and TRBJ2-2; tentative D call: TRBD1 (6 bases). V lost 4 bases and J lost 5, with 12 bases in between. The CDR3 spans 14 residues. The V gene's germline CDR1 is SGHRS and CDR2 YFSETQ. The CDR3 DNA reads as TGCGCCAGCAGCCCACCGACAGGAACCGGGGAGCTGTTTTTT. This sequence encodes CASSPPTGTGELFF.

There are many counts of this clonotype. The chain joins TRBV20-1 to TRBJ1-1, with TRBD1 matching 7 bases. Trimming removed 1 base from V and 11 bases from J; junction bases left unmatched: 13. CDR1 and CDR2 from the germline V gene are DFQATT and SNEGSKA (reference sequence). This CDR3 region has 14 residues. The CDR3 here is CSARGDNRDSRAFF. The CDR3 DNA is TGCAGTGCTAGAGGGGATAATAGGGACAGCCGCGCTTTCTTT.

This chain links TRBV19 with TRBJ1-5; unclear D gene. The CDR3 extends over 12 amino acids. V was clipped by 4 bases and J by 4 bases, with 5 bases between them. Germline lookup yields CDR1 LNHDA and CDR2 SQIVND (reference sequence). CDR3 residues: CASSNGNQPQHF. The CDR3 DNA is TGTGCCAGTAGTAACGGAAATCAGCCCCAGCATTTT.

This clonotype has a count of ten or more. This chain links TRBV4-3 with TRBJ2-3; 7 bases are a match to TRBD2. There are 18 residues in the CDR3. Germline V gives CDR1 LGHNA, CDR2 YSLEER. With V trimmed by 4 bases and J by 0 bases, 13 bases remained unmatched. The chain's CDR3 is CASSPSGGAQRSTDTQYF. The DNA for the CDR3 is TGCGCCAGCAGCCCCTCGGGAGGTGCCCAACGGAGCACAGATACGCAGTATTTT.

On this clonotype itself: A much bigger clone sits one base away, suggesting this may be a read error. The chain joins TRBV7-2 to TRBJ2-1; D is perhaps TRBD2 (6 bases). Germline-derived CDR1 and CDR2 are SGHTA and FQGNSA. CDR3 length: 11 residues. CDR3 coding DNA: TGTGCCAGCAGCCCTAGCGTTGAGCAGGTCTTC. This translates into CASSPSVEQVF. Full variable domain (outside the CDR3, taken from reference TRBV7-2 and TRBJ2-1): GAGVSQSPSNKVTEKGKDVELRCDPISGHTALYWYRQSLGQGLEFLIYFQGNSAPDKSGLPSDRFSAERTGGSVSTLTIQRTQQEDSAVYLCASSPSVEQVFGPGTRLTVL.

The V call is TRBV9, the J call TRBJ1-1, with a weak D call TRBD1 (5 bases). The CDR3 is 14 residues long. V dropped 3 bases and J dropped 5 bases, with 14 bases sitting between them. Germline V lookup: CDR1 SGDLS, CDR2 YYNGEE. For the CDR3, the DNA is TGTGCCAGCAGCGCCCGGGACGTAGGGACTGAAGCTTTCTTT. Translated, it gives CASSARDVGTEAFF.